This entry features one T cell receptor beta chain sequence. The data are from a study of OX40 agonist ivuxolimab in advanced cancers. Study as a whole: Ivuxolimab, which patients received intravenously every 2 weeks, was dosed at 0.01 to 10 mg/kg. Eligibility admitted prior anti-PD-1, anti-PD-L1 or anti-CTLA-4 therapy; around 38% had some.

Sequenced by immunoSEQ multiplex PCR; TCRdb stores in-frame clones only, minus some. The sample lists 75,000 to 95,000 clones, 85% to 90% occurring once. Between the trimmed V and J ends, which lost 9 bases and 1 base, there was a span of 18 bases. CDR1 is LNHDA and CDR2 is SQIVND in the germline V gene (reference sequence). The CDR3 has 15 residues. The chain joins TRBV19 to TRBJ1-2, with a tentative D call TRBD1 (5 bases). Specimen: CD4+ or CD8+ T cells sorted from blood, collected in a trial of the OX40 agonist ivuxolimab. This TCR was sampled from an adult with an advanced solid tumor such as melanoma, head and neck, liver or kidney cancer. As DNA, the CDR3 is TGTGCCAGCACTATTTCGGGGGTTCATAACTATGGCTACACCTTC. Protein: CASTISGVHNYGYTF.